This section outlines one T cell receptor beta chain sequence together with its context. No antigen is known for it. This record comes from a study of CD8 T cells in Susac syndrome. Findings and caveats of the study: As the study acknowledged, the number of individuals in its TCR sequencing and HLA analysis was relatively small.

Reverse transcription of about 0.5 to 1 ug RNA was carried out with random hexamers. Multiplex immunoSEQ PCR targeted 54 Vbeta and 13 Jbeta TCR beta segments. Using its own MiXCR run on the immunoSEQ multiplex PCR reads, TCRdb lists one record per CDR3 protein. Of roughly 130,000 distinct CDR3 sequences listed, more than 90% are singletons. CD8+ and CD4+ T cells taken from blood had their TCR beta sequenced. TEMRA cells were FACS-enriched, and CD8+ and CD4+ T cells were isolated negatively. Trimming removed 5 bases from V and 0 bases from J; junction bases left unmatched: 5. This CDR3 spans 15 amino acids. In germline, CDR1 is MNHEY, CDR2 SMNVEV (reference sequence).

Sample: CD4+ T cells from PBMCs. The source of this sequence is a human donor in good health. V and J are TRBV27 and TRBJ2-7; 9 bases fit TRBD2. CDR3 amino acids: CASSPAGGPSYEQYF. As DNA, the CDR3 is TGTGCCAGCAGTCCCGCGGGAGGGCCCTCCTACGAGCAGTACTTC.